This TCR beta chain was sequenced in a study of shared clonotypes between healthy human individuals. Overall study context: Two women and a few men aged 18 to 49 served as donors.

In the source study's methods: ImmunoSEQ supplied junction-only sequences lacking quality scores, so filtering was different. Profiling relied on immunoSEQ multiplex PCR, and the TCRdb table lists in-frame clones only, not all of them. The DNA was the basis for D and trimming; V, J and clone size are from that table. Of more than 2 million clones listed, over 85% are singletons. CDR1 and CDR2 from the germline V gene are SEHNR and FQNEAQ (reference sequence). V shed 5 bases and J shed 1 base, with 8 bases lying between them. This CDR3 contains 13 residues. Notes on the study in general: Naive subsets generally had larger estimated richness than memory subsets. It was observed that 5% to 6% of naive CD4 clonotypes were shared across several donors.

With respect to this clone: The target antigen is unknown. Other DNA sequences within the sample encode an identical CDR3.

Cells designated naive CD8 were CD45RO-negative and were positively selected for CCR7, with terminally differentiated effector memory CD45RA+ cells excluded. This chain uses TRBV7-9 with TRBJ1-1; D remains unclear. The TCR originated in a young man in good health. Some clones in this sample may be carry-over from other donors' samples. Specimen: naive CD8+ T cells from PBMCs. The CDR3 loop reads CASSHSENTEAFF. CDR3 DNA sequence: TGTGCCAGCAGCCACTCAGAGAACACTGAAGCTTTCTTT.